This TCR beta chain was found in a study of control samples from healthy donors and cancer patients. The data were produced by immunoSEQ multiplex PCR, yet TCRdb's version contains in-frame clones alone and is incomplete. This table has about 150,000 clones, approximately 91% appearing once. Sequencing used blood. The clonotype originates from a man younger than 40 in good health.

The CDR3 protein is CASSGPGQGRYEQYF. The CDR3 coding sequence is TGTGCCAGCAGCGGACCGGGACAGGGCCGATACGAGCAGTACTTC. The J gene is TRBJ2-7, the V gene TRBV7-2; 9 nucleotides agree with TRBD1. After removal of 5 bases from V and 4 bases from J, the junction contained 9 bases not matched to a gene. Per the germline V gene, CDR1 is SGHTA and CDR2 is FQGNSA. CDR3 size: 15 residues. Combining the CDR3 with reference TRBV7-2 and TRBJ2-7 gives the whole variable domain GAGVSQSPSNKVTEKGKDVELRCDPISGHTALYWYRQSLGQGLEFLIYFQGNSAPDKSGLPSDRFSAERTGGSVSTLTIQRTQQEDSAVYLCASSGPGQGRYEQYFGPGTRLTVT.